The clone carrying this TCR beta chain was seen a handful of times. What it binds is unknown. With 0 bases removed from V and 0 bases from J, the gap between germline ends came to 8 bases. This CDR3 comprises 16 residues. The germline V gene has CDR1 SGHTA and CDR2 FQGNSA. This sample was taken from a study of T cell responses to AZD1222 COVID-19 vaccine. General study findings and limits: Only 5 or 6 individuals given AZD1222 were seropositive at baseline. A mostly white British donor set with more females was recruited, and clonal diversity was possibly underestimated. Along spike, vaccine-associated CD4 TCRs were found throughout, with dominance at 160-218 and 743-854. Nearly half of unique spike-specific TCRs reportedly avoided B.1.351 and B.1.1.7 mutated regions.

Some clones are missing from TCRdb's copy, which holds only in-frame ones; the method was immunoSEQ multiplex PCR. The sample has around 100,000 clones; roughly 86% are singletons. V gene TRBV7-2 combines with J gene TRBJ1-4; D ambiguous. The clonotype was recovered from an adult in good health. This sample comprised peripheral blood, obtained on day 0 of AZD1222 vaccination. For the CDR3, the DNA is TGTGCCAGCAGCTTAGCTGGCTATGCAACTAATGAAAAACTGTTTTTT. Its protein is CASSLAGYATNEKLFF. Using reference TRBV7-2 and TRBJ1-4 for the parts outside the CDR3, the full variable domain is GAGVSQSPSNKVTEKGKDVELRCDPISGHTALYWYRQSLGQGLEFLIYFQGNSAPDKSGLPSDRFSAERTGGSVSTLTIQRTQQEDSAVYLCASSLAGYATNEKLFFGSGTQLSVL.